This TCR beta chain was identified in a study of shared clonotypes between healthy human individuals. Study observations and caveats: Rarefaction curves obtained for sorted subsets showed sequencing incomplete despite large depth.

Looked up from germline, CDR1 is LNHDA and CDR2 is SQIVND (reference sequence). This CDR3 contains 11 residues. V was pared by 5 bases and J by 7 bases, with 8 bases between. Assay: immunoSEQ multiplex PCR; the TCRdb copy retains only in-frame clones and omits some. The sample shows about 690,000 clones, 90% of them seen only once. This clone was observed once. Its antigen remains unknown. Other DNA sequences in the sample encode the same CDR3. The source material was memory CD8+ T cells from PBMCs. The subset: CD45RO+ cells pooled with CCR7-negative TemRA cells. This sequence originates from a man younger than 35 in good health. Some clones in this sample may be carry-over from other donors' samples. The J gene is TRBJ1-1, the V gene TRBV19; no firm D call. This chain's CDR3 is CASSPGIEAFF. The CDR3 DNA is TGTGCCAGTAGTCCGGGGATTGAAGCTTTCTTT.